The 27 T cell receptor beta chains given below trace back to one sample, sequenced in a study of T-cell reconstitution after alpha-beta-depleted transplantation in children. Library preparation (for TCRbeta) was performed with unique molecular identifiers. Using its own MiXCR run on the PCR reads, TCRdb lists one record per CDR3 protein. Among 65,000 to 85,000 distinct CDR3 sequences listed, roughly 10% were seen once. The specimen comprised PBMCs, sampled before TCRalphabeta/CD19-depleted stem cell transplant. The receptors were gathered from a boy aged 5-17 years with acute myeloid leukemia, due to receive a stem cell transplant.

This clonotype was seen ten or more times. This chain uses TRBV5-5 with TRBJ2-1, with D perhaps being TRBD1 or TRBD2 (5 bases each). In germline, CDR1 is SGHKS, CDR2 YYEKEE (reference sequence). V shed 0 bases and J shed 7 bases, with 5 bases lying between them. This CDR3 has 12 residues. In DNA, the CDR3 is TGTGCCAGCAGCTTGGGGGGGAATGAGCAGTTCTTC. This encodes CASSLGGNEQFF.

This clonotype was observed at least ten times. V gene TRBV5-1 combines with J gene TRBJ2-5; perhaps TRBD2 as D (5 bases). Trimming took 3 bases from V and 4 from J, leaving 16 bases between them. Per germline, CDR1 SGHRS and CDR2 YFSETQ. The CDR3 length is 15 residues. CDR3: CASSSDGVLGETQYF. CDR3 DNA sequence: TGCGCCAGCAGCTCGGACGGGGTATTAGGAGAGACCCAGTACTTC.

This clonotype was counted a few times. The rearrangement joins TRBV10-2 to TRBJ2-1; the D gene is possibly TRBD2 (5 bases). CDR1 and CDR2 (germline): WSHSY, SAAADI. This CDR3 contains 15 residues. Trimming took 4 bases from V and 5 from J, leaving 15 bases between them. The chain's CDR3 is CASSGLRVGDNEQFF. The CDR3 nucleotides read TGCGCCAGCAGTGGCCTGAGGGTTGGGGACAATGAGCAGTTCTTC.

The chain joins TRBV7-2 to TRBJ2-1; 14 bases match TRBD2. V lost 4 bases, J lost 5 bases, and 16 bases stayed unmatched. Germline V gene lookup returns CDR1 SGHTA and CDR2 FQGNSA. This CDR3 contains 20 residues. CDR3 coding DNA: TGTGCCAGCAGCTCCAGACCACAGGGGACTAGCGGGAGTTTAAACAATGAGCAGTTCTTC. Its protein is CASSSRPQGTSGSLNNEQFF.

This clonotype was seen only a few times. This chain links TRBV9 with TRBJ2-5; D may correspond to TRBD1 or TRBD2 (5 bases each). The CDR3 sequence is 16 residues long. In germline, CDR1 is SGDLS, CDR2 YYNGEE. V was trimmed by 0 bases and J by 4 bases, leaving 16 bases between them. Written as DNA, the CDR3 is TGTGCCAGCAGCGTAGAAGGGACCTCCCTTGGAGAGACCCAGTACTTC. This translates into CASSVEGTSLGETQYF.

This clonotype was detected ten times or more. The chain combines TRBV20-1 with TRBJ2-3, with 11 bases matching TRBD2. V gave up 7 bases and J gave up 0 bases; unmatched junction bases: 15. This CDR3 region has 18 residues. Germline values: CDR1 DFQATT, CDR2 SNEGSKA (reference sequence). Here the CDR3 reads CSGGLAGGSISSTDTQYF. For the CDR3, the DNA is TGCAGTGGAGGTCTAGCGGGAGGATCGATCTCAAGCACAGATACGCAGTATTTT.

The chain couples TRBV19 to TRBJ1-5; TRBD1 aligns across 10 bases. The CDR3 is 16 amino acids. CDR1 is LNHDA and CDR2 is SQIVND in the germline V gene (reference sequence). Germline trimming cut 6 bases from V and 7 bases from J; bases unmatched to any gene: 12. The CDR3 DNA is TGTGCCAGTAGCCCGAAGGGACAGGGGAATTGGCAGCCCCAGCATTTT. This gives the protein CASSPKGQGNWQPQHF.

This clonotype occurred many times. The chain has TRBV7-9 and TRBJ1-1; D not resolved. The CDR3 has 14 residues. Trimming took 1 base from V and 4 from J, leaving 10 bases between them. CDR1 is SEHNR, CDR2 FQNEAQ, per germline (reference sequence). The CDR3 loop is CASSLVVGGTEAFF. The CDR3 bases are TGTGCCAGCAGCTTAGTGGTGGGTGGCACTGAAGCTTTCTTT.

There are many counts of this clonotype. The V gene is TRBV12-3 or TRBV12-4, the J gene TRBJ2-1, with D possibly matching TRBD1 (7 bases). This CDR3 comprises 13 residues. Trimming took 6 bases from V and 6 from J, leaving 12 bases between them. In DNA form, the CDR3 reads TGTGCCAGCAGGCGGGACAGATCCAATGAGCAGTTCTTC. Translation: CASRRDRSNEQFF.

The table lists this clonotype with many counts. Here the CDR3 reads CSVEEGKGGYTF. In DNA form, the CDR3 reads TGCAGCGTTGAAGAGGGGAAGGGTGGCTACACCTTC. The chain combines TRBV29-1 with TRBJ1-2; D not resolved. The V gene's germline CDR1 is SQVTM and CDR2 ANQGSEA. CDR3 size: 12 residues. Trimming shortened V by 0 bases and J by 7 bases, and 9 bases separated the two germline ends.

This clonotype was observed many times. This chain connects TRBV4-1 to TRBJ1-2; a weak D match, TRBD1 (5 bases). The germline V gene encodes CDR1 MGHRA and CDR2 YSYEKL. The CDR3 sequence is 14 residues long. V lost 0 bases to trimming and J lost 1 base, with 6 bases between them. The CDR3 here is CASSQDRVNYGYTF. DNA of the CDR3: TGCGCCAGCAGCCAAGACAGGGTTAACTATGGCTACACCTTC.

In its sample, this clonotype was seen many times. The chain employs TRBV11-2 and TRBJ2-1; D might be TRBD2 (6 bases). The CDR3 is 14 amino acids. Trimming pared 3 bases from V and 8 bases from J, leaving 14 bases between. Germline values: CDR1 SGHAT, CDR2 FQNNGV. CDR3 region: CASSLGGSFDEQFF. CDR3 DNA: TGTGCCAGCAGCTTGGGGGGATCCTTCGATGAGCAGTTCTTC. Together with reference TRBV11-2 and TRBJ2-1, the CDR3 gives the full variable domain: EAGVAQSPRYKIIEKRQSVAFWCNPISGHATLYWYQQILGQGPKLLIQFQNNGVVDDSQLPKDRFSAERLKGVDSTLKIQPAKLEDSAVYLCASSLGGSFDEQFFGPGTRLTVL.

This clonotype was counted at least ten times. This chain uses TRBV21-1 with TRBJ2-1. TRBV21-1 counts as a pseudogene. The CDR3 sequence is 16 residues long. CDR3 in DNA: TGTGCCAGCAGCACGTCAGGCGAACGCTCCTACAATGAGCAGTTCTTC. Translated: CASSTSGERSYNEQFF.

This clonotype showed up many times. This chain joins TRBV11-3 and TRBJ2-7; 7 bases match TRBD1. V gave up 1 base and J gave up 3 bases; unmatched junction bases: 3. Germline values: CDR1 SGHNT, CDR2 YENEEA. The CDR3 has 14 residues. Here the CDR3 reads CASSLAGTVYEQYF. DNA for the CDR3: TGTGCCAGCAGCTTAGCCGGGACAGTCTACGAGCAGTACTTC.

This clonotype was picked up many times. The chain recombines TRBV18 with TRBJ1-1; D is ambiguous. CDR1 is KGHSH, CDR2 LQKENI, per germline. Trimming removed 3 bases from V and 5 bases from J, with 7 bases in between. The CDR3 runs to 12 residues. CDR3 in DNA: TGTGCCAGCTCACCGCGGGCGACTGAAGCTTTCTTT. This sequence encodes CASSPRATEAFF.

This clonotype has a count of ten or more. The chain uses TRBV2 and TRBJ2-7, with 8 bases identical to TRBD1. The V gene's germline CDR1 is SNHLY and CDR2 FYNNEI. Trimming took 6 bases from V and 6 from J; bases not matched to a gene: 10. The CDR3 is made up of 14 amino acids. The CDR3 is CASRPGQGWFEQYF. The CDR3 bases are TGTGCCAGCAGACCCGGACAGGGTTGGTTCGAGCAGTACTTC.

This clonotype was seen ten or more times. The gene calls are TRBV5-5 and TRBJ2-3, with 7 bases lining up with TRBD1. V shed 0 bases, J shed 1 base, and the junction held 8 bases outside the gene matches. The CDR3 has 17 residues. Germline lookup yields CDR1 SGHKS and CDR2 YYEKEE (reference sequence). CDR3 loop: CASSLDPGQLGTDTQYF. The CDR3 DNA reads TGTGCCAGCAGCTTGGACCCGGGACAGCTGGGCACAGATACGCAGTATTTT.

This clonotype was recorded many times. This chain connects TRBV28 to TRBJ2-4, with 7 bases aligning to TRBD2. Germline trimming cut 6 bases from V and 0 bases from J; bases unmatched to any gene: 5. The CDR3 covers 15 residues. Germline lookup yields CDR1 MDHEN and CDR2 SYDVKM. CDR3 in DNA: TGTGCCAGCAGGGGGGGGAATATAGCCAAAAACATTCAGTACTTC. It is translated as CASRGGNIAKNIQYF.

This clonotype appeared a few times. The chain carries TRBV15 and TRBJ2-5; 7 bases are shared with TRBD2. This CDR3 is built from 16 residues. Trimming took 3 bases from V and 5 from J; bases not matched to a gene: 12. From germline, CDR1 is LNHNV and CDR2 YYDKDF (reference sequence). Here the CDR3 DNA reads TGTGCCACCAGCAGCTGGGGAGGCGGGAGTCAGGAGACCCAGTACTTC. Translated: CATSSWGGGSQETQYF.

This clonotype was observed many times. The chain is built from TRBV12-3 or TRBV12-4 and TRBJ2-5, with D perhaps matching TRBD1 or TRBD2 (6 bases each). This CDR3 comprises 15 residues. The ends were cut back, 4 bases at V and 3 bases at J, with 15 bases in the middle. CDR3 DNA sequence: TGTGCCAGCAGTTCCTACATAGGGGGGAAAGAGACCCAGTACTTC. Its translation: CASSSYIGGKETQYF.

This clonotype was observed at least ten times. The CDR3 nucleotides are TGTGCCAGCAGCGCTGACAGGCCTTTAAACACCGGGGAGCTGTTTTTT. It specifies CASSADRPLNTGELFF. The chain uses TRBV7-8 and TRBJ2-2; D is perhaps TRBD1 (6 bases). The germline V gene encodes CDR1 SGHVS and CDR2 FQNEAQ. The length of the CDR3 is 16 residues. Between the trimmed V and J ends, which lost 5 bases and 2 bases, there was a span of 15 bases.

This chain links TRBV12-3 or TRBV12-4 with TRBJ2-1; 8 bases are shared with TRBD1. The CDR3 runs 15 residues. The ends lost 6 bases at V and 0 bases at J; junction bases unmatched: 4. CDR3 protein: CASRTDRASYNEQFF. CDR3 DNA: TGTGCCAGCAGGACGGACAGGGCCTCCTACAATGAGCAGTTCTTC.

The rearrangement uses TRBV7-6 and TRBJ2-3, with no clear D. CDR1 is SGHVS and CDR2 is FNYEAQ in the germline V gene. CDR3 length: 12 residues. V was trimmed by 3 bases and J by 4 bases, leaving 5 bases between them. CDR3 loop: CASSFGSDTQYF. The CDR3 nucleotides read TGTGCCAGCAGCTTTGGGTCAGATACGCAGTATTTT.

The sample holds many counts of this clonotype. The chain links TRBV11-2 to TRBJ2-7; the D gene is possibly TRBD2 (5 bases). Germline CDR1 reads SGHAT; CDR2 reads FQNNGV. The length of the CDR3 is 17 residues. V was pared by 5 bases and J by 0 bases, with 20 bases between. The CDR3 DNA reads as TGTGCCAGCAGCCGGCCTGGGCTCGGCGGGCGCTCCTACGAGCAGTACTTC. As protein: CASSRPGLGGRSYEQYF.

This clonotype was observed many times. CDR3: CASSQGLAGGPTGEQFF. Written as DNA, the CDR3 is TGTGCCAGCAGCCAGGGACTAGCGGGAGGTCCGACGGGTGAGCAGTTCTTC. The chain uses TRBV3-1 and TRBJ2-1; 15 positions match TRBD2. This CDR3 comprises 17 residues. Germline assignment: CDR1 LGHDT and CDR2 YNNKEL (reference sequence). The V gene end was trimmed by 3 bases and the J gene end by 9 bases; junction bases not matched to a gene: 9.

This clonotype showed up many times. The gene calls are TRBV19 and TRBJ1-1, with D unresolved. V shed 8 bases and J shed 4 bases, with 14 bases lying between them. Germline V gene lookup returns CDR1 LNHDA and CDR2 SQIVND (reference sequence). This CDR3 spans 13 amino acids. The DNA of the CDR3 is TGTGCCAGTTTGACTTACATGGGCACTGAAGCTTTCTTT. Translating gives CASLTYMGTEAFF. The variable domain in full, completed from reference TRBV19 and TRBJ1-1, reads DGGITQSPKYLFRKEGQNVTLSCEQNLNHDAMYWYRQDPGQGLRLIYYSQIVNDFQKGDIAEGYSVSREKKESFPLTVTSAQKNPTAFYLCASLTYMGTEAFFGQGTRLTVV.

Worth noting for this clonotype: A much bigger clone sits one base away, suggesting this may be a read error. The rearrangement joins TRBV20-1 to TRBJ1-2; possible D gene TRBD1, 5 bases. The CDR3 has 12 residues. Trimming removed 6 bases from V and 12 bases from J, with 20 bases in between. The germline V gene has CDR1 DFQATT and CDR2 SNEGSKA (reference sequence). CDR3 in amino acids: CSAPDSPVGHTF. The CDR3 nucleotides read TGCAGTGCCCCCGACAGCCCCGTGGGCCACACCTTC.